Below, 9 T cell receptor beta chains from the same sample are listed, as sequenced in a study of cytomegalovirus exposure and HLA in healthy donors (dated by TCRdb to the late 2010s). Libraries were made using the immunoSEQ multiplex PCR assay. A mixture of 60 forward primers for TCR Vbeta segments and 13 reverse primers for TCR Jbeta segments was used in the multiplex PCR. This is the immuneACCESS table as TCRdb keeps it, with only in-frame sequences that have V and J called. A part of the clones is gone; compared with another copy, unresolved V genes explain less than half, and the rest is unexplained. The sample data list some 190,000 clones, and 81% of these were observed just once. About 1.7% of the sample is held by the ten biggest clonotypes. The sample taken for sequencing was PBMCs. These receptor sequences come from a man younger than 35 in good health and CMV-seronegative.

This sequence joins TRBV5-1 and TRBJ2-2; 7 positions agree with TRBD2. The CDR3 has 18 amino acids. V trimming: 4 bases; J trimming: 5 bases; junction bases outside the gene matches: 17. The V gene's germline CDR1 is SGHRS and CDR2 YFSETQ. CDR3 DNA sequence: TGCGCCAGCAGCCAGCCAGGAGCGGGAAGAGTTAGGACCGGGGAGCTGTTTTTT. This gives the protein CASSQPGAGRVRTGELFF.

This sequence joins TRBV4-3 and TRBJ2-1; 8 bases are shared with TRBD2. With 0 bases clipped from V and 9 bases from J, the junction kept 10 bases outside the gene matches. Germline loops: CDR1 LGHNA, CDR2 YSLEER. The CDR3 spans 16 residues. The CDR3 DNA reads TGCGCCAGCAGCCAAGATTCGGCGGGAGGTATAGGTGAGCAGTTCTTC. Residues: CASSQDSAGGIGEQFF.

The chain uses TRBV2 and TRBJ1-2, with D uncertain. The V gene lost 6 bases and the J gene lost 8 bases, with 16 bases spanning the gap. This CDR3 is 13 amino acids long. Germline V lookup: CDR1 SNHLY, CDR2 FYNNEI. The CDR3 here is CASSDTFSGGYTF. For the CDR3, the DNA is TGTGCCAGCAGCGATACTTTTAGCGGGGGCTACACCTTC.

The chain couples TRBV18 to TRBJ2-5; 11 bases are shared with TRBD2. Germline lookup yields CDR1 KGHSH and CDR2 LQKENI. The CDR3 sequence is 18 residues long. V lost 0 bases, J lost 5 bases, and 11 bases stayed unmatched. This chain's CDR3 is CASSPPVRTSGLGETQYF. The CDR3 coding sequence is TGTGCCAGCTCACCACCCGTACGGACTAGCGGGCTGGGGGAGACCCAGTACTTC.

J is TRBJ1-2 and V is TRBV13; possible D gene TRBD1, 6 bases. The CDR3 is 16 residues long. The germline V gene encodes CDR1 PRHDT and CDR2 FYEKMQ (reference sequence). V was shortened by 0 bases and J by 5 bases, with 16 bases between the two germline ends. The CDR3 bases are TGTGCCAGCAGCTTAGGGGGGGCCTCCCGAATTTATGGCTACACCTTC. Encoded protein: CASSLGGASRIYGYTF. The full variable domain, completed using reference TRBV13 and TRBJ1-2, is AAGVIQSPRHLIKEKRETATLKCYPIPRHDTVYWYQQGPGQDPQFLISFYEKMQSDKGSIPDRFSAQQFSDYHSELNMSSLELGDSALYFCASSLGGASRIYGYTFGSGTRLTVV.

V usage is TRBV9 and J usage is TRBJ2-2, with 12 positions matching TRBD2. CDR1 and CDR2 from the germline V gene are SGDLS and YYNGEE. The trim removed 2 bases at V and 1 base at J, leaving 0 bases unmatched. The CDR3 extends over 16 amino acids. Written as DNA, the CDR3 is TGTGCCAGCAGCGTGACTAGCGGGAGGAACACCGGGGAGCTGTTTTTT. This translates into CASSVTSGRNTGELFF.

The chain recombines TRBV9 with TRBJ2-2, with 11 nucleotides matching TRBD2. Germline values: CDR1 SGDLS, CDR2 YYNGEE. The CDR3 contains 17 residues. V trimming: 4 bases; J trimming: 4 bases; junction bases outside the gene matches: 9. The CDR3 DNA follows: TGTGCCAGCAGCCCCCAACATCTAGCGGGAGGCACCGGGGAGCTGTTTTTT. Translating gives CASSPQHLAGGTGELFF.

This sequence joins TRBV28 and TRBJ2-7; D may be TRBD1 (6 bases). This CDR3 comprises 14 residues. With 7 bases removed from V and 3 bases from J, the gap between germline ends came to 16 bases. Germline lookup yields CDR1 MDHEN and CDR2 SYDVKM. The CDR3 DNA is TGTGCCAGCAACCCGGTGGGGGCCCGCTACGAGCAGTACTTC. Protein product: CASNPVGARYEQYF.

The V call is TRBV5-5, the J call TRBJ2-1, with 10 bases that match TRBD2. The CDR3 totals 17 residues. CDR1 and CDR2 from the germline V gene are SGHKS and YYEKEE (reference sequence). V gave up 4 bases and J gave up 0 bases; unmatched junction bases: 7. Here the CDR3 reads CASSPWSGRVSYNEQFF. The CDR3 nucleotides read TGTGCCAGCAGCCCGTGGAGCGGGAGGGTCTCCTACAATGAGCAGTTCTTC. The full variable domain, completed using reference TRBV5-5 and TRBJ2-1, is DAGVTQSPTHLIKTRGQQVTLRCSPISGHKSVSWYQQVLGQGPQFIFQYYEKEERGRGNFPDRFSARQFPNYSSELNVNALLLGDSALYLCASSPWSGRVSYNEQFFGPGTRLTVL.